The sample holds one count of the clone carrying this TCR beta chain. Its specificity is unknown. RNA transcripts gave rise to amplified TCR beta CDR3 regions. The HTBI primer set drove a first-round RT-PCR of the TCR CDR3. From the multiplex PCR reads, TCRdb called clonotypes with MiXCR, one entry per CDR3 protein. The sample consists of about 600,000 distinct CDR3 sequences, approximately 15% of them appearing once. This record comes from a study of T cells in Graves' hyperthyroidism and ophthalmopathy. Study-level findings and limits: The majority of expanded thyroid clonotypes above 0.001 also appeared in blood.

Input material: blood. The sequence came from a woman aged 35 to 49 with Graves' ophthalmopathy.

In DNA form, the CDR3 reads TGTGCCACCAGCAGAGGACCCAGGGAATCTTACGAGCAGTACTTC. Its translation: CATSRGPRESYEQYF. V and J are TRBV15 and TRBJ2-7; D may be TRBD1 (5 bases). The V end lost 1 base, the J end lost 4 bases, and 14 bases lay between the germline ends. The CDR3 runs 15 residues. From germline, CDR1 is LNHNV and CDR2 YYDKDF (reference sequence). Using reference TRBV15 and TRBJ2-7 for the parts outside the CDR3, the full variable domain is DAMVIQNPRYQVTQFGKPVTLSCSQTLNHNVMYWYQQKSSQAPKLLFHYYDKDFNNEADTPDNFQSRRPNTSFCFLDIRSPGLGDTAMYLCATSRGPRESYEQYFGPGTRLTVT.